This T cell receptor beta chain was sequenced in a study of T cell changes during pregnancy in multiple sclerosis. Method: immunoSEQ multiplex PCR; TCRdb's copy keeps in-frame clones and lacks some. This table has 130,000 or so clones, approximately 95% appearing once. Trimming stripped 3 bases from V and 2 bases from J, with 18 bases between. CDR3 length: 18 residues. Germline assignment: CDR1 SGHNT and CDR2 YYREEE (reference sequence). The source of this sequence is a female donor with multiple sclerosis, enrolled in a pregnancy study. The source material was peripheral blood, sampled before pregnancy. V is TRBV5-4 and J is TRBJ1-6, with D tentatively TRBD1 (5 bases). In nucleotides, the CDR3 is TGTGCCAGCAGCTCCAGTTACGGGGGAGGACCCTATAATTCACCCCTCCACTTT. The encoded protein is CASSSSYGGGPYNSPLHF.